This TCR beta chain emerged from a study of shared clonotypes between healthy human individuals. Clones were read by immunoSEQ multiplex PCR, and TCRdb kept only the in-frame ones, dropping some. This sample has 95,000 to 120,000 clones; around 71% occur once, and the top ten carry approximately 25%. Germline-derived CDR1 and CDR2 are MNHEY and SMNVEV (reference sequence). J lost 5 bases, V lost 5 bases, and 13 bases had no gene match. The CDR3 consists of 17 residues. Study-level points and caveats: When compared with the clonotypes that were shared by all four sorted-subset donors, the non-shared clonotypes turned out to have lower generation probabilities.

Notes on this clone: The antigen is not known.

Together with CD45RO+ cells, CCR7-negative CD45RA+ TemRA cells were included in CD8 memory. The rearrangement uses TRBV27 and TRBJ2-1; 9 nucleotides agree with TRBD2. Sequences were obtained from memory CD8+ T cells sorted from blood. Stated subset: CD45RO+ cells pooled with CCR7-negative TemRA cells. The TCR comes from a woman aged 25-40 years in good health. This CDR3 is CASSPRPGTSPNNEQFF. The CDR3 nucleotides read TGTGCCAGCAGTCCTCGACCCGGGACTAGCCCCAACAATGAGCAGTTCTTC.